This TCR beta chain was recovered during a study of tumor and adjacent non-tumor tissue in lung cancer. Overall study results and limits: Significantly higher TCR diversity was found in tumor than normal lung.

As for this clonotype: Its antigen is currently unknown.

Germline V gives CDR1 DFQATT, CDR2 SNEGSKA (reference sequence). The CDR3 is made up of 11 amino acids. Trimming took 8 bases from V and 3 from J, leaving 9 bases between them. Three rounds of nested PCR, following a modified ARM-PCR protocol, produced the TCRbeta library. TCRdb recomputed calls from the multiplex PCR reads with MiXCR, one row per CDR3 protein. Among some 99,000 distinct CDR3 sequences, more than 70% were seen once, and the ten largest hold 35% to 40%. No cell sorting was done before RNA was extracted from the tissue. The source of this sequence is an older woman with non-small cell lung cancer. The chain couples TRBV20-1 to TRBJ2-3, with a possible D match to TRBD1 (5 bases). The specimen was lung tumor tissue. CDR3 region: CSSPGTDTQYF. The CDR3 DNA reads TGCAGTTCCCCAGGGACAGATACGCAGTATTTT.